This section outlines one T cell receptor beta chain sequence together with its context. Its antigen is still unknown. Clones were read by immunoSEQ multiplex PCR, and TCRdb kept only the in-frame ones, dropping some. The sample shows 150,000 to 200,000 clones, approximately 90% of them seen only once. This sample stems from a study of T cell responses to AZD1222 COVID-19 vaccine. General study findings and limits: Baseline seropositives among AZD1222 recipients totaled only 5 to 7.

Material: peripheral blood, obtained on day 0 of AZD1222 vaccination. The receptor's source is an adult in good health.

CDR3 amino acids: CASSQDWGVAQPQHF. The CDR3 DNA sequence: TGTGCCAGCAGCCAAGATTGGGGGGTCGCGCAGCCCCAGCATTTT. The chain has TRBV3-1 (or the pseudogene TRBV3-2) and TRBJ1-5; D perhaps matches TRBD1 (5 bases). V gave up 0 bases and J gave up 7 bases, with 13 bases separating them. Germline loops: CDR1 LGHDT, CDR2 YNNKEL (reference sequence). This CDR3 has 15 amino acids.